The clone carrying this T cell receptor (beta chain) was counted between two and nine times. As yet, its antigen is unknown. Germline CDR1 and CDR2: SGHRS and YFSETQ. The CDR3 sequence is 14 residues long. V was trimmed by 6 bases and J by 0 bases, leaving 12 bases between them. The record originates from a study of response to subunit inactivated influenza vaccine. TCRdb reprocessed the RT-PCR reads with MiXCR, giving one entry per CDR3 protein. The data contain 550,000 to 800,000 distinct CDR3 sequences, roughly 14% of them singletons. Overall study results and limits: With each seasonal influenza vaccination, the authors suggested, few new T cells are recruited.

The sequence was collected from a man aged 50-60 years who received an inactivated influenza vaccine. The genes are TRBV5-1 and TRBJ1-2; no reliable D call. The starting material was PBMCs from blood, obtained approximately 15 days before vaccination. CDR3 region: CASTESGANYGYTF. The CDR3 DNA is TGCGCCAGCACAGAGTCCGGAGCTAACTATGGCTACACCTTC.